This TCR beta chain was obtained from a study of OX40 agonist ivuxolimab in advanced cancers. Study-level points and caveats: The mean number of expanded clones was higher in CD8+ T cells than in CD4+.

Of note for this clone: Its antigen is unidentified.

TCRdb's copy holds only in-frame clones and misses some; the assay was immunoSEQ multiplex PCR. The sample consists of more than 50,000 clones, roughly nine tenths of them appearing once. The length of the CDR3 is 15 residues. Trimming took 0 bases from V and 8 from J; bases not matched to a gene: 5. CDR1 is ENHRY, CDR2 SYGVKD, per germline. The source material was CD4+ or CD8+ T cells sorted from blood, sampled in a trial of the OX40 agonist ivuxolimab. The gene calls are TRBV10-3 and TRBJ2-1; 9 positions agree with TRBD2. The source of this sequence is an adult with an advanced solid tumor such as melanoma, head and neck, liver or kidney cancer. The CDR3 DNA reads TGTGCCATCAGTGAGTCGGCAATAGCGGGAGATGAGCAGTTCTTC. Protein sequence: CAISESAIAGDEQFF.